Each of the 27 T cell receptor beta chains below was sequenced from the same sample in a study of spatial heterogeneity in lung cancer. Whole-study findings and limits: Expanded intratumoral alpha and beta TCR counts tracked tumor mutation counts.

Time point: sample taken at primary tumor resection. TCRdb re-called the 5' RACE reads with MiXCR, one entry per CDR3 protein. This sample carries roughly 18,000 distinct CDR3 sequences, 5% to 6% of them seen once, and the ten largest clones take around a tenth. Their antigens are not known. This specimen was lung tumor tissue, taken at surgery. These TCRs come from a female donor with early-stage non-small cell lung cancer.

Many counts were recorded for this clonotype. This beta chain is an off-target read within a library intended for alpha chains, so its frequency means little. CDR3 DNA: TGCGCCAGCAGCTTGGCTTCGGGAAACGCCTACGAGCAGTACTTC. Protein sequence: CASSLASGNAYEQYF. The J gene is TRBJ2-7, the V gene TRBV5-1; tentatively, D is TRBD2 (5 bases). With 0 bases removed from V and 2 bases from J, the gap between germline ends came to 12 bases. CDR1 SGHRS and CDR2 YFSETQ come from the germline V gene. This CDR3 has 15 residues.

This clonotype was counted ten times or more. This beta chain came through as a stray read in a library set up for alpha chains, and its size says little. The chain is built from TRBV11-2 and TRBJ1-2, with D perhaps matching TRBD1 (5 bases). There are 13 residues in the CDR3. The germline V and J ends were trimmed by 5 bases and 8 bases, with 15 bases remaining between them. Germline values: CDR1 SGHAT, CDR2 FQNNGV. Written as DNA, the CDR3 is TGTGCCAGCAGCCCATGGGGGTCATTAGGCTACACCTTC. Protein sequence: CASSPWGSLGYTF. Together with reference TRBV11-2 and TRBJ1-2, the CDR3 gives the full variable domain: EAGVAQSPRYKIIEKRQSVAFWCNPISGHATLYWYQQILGQGPKLLIQFQNNGVVDDSQLPKDRFSAERLKGVDSTLKIQPAKLEDSAVYLCASSPWGSLGYTFGSGTRLTVV.

The table lists this clonotype with a few counts. This beta chain appears as a stray read in a library generated for alpha chains; its size is not informative. The rearrangement uses TRBV12-3 or TRBV12-4 and TRBJ2-1; TRBD2 matches 7 bases. Germline trimming cut 10 bases from V and 2 bases from J; bases unmatched to any gene: 8. CDR3 length: 14 amino acids. Written as DNA, the CDR3 is TGTGCCATCTCACGCGGGAGCGCCTACAATGAGCAGTTCTTC. Amino acid sequence: CAISRGSAYNEQFF.

In this sample, this clonotype turned up many times. This beta chain appears as a stray read in a library generated for alpha chains; its size is not informative. The chain employs TRBV11-2 and TRBJ1-4; D unclear. The germline V gene has CDR1 SGHAT and CDR2 FQNNGV. This CDR3 contains 16 residues. Trimming left V 1 base short and J 4 bases short, with 13 bases between. The DNA of the CDR3 is TGTGCCAGCAGCTTAGCTTCCGCACTCAGTAATGAAAAACTGTTTTTT. This translates into CASSLASALSNEKLFF.

As for this clonotype: A much larger clonotype is one base distant, so this may be a read error. Found in a library prepared for alpha chains, this beta chain is an off-target read, and its abundance has little meaning. V usage is TRBV20-1 and J usage is TRBJ2-7; 7 bases are shared with TRBD1. The CDR3 spans 14 residues. Germline-derived CDR1 and CDR2 are DFQATT and SNEGSKA (reference sequence). CDR3 in DNA: TGCAGTGCTGGAGAAAGACAGGGACGCTACGAGCAGTACTTC. This translates into CSAGERQGRYEQYF.

By proportion, this clonotype is medium-sized. This beta chain turned up in a library designed for alpha chains; as an off-target read, its abundance says little. This chain links TRBV30 with TRBJ1-5; 8 positions agree with TRBD1. The CDR3 consists of 14 residues. Germline CDR1 GTSNPN, CDR2 SVGIG (reference sequence). After removal of 2 bases from V and 5 bases from J, the junction contained 5 bases not matched to a gene. The CDR3 here is CAWSLGQGYQPQHF. Here the CDR3 DNA reads TGTGCCTGGAGTTTAGGACAGGGCTATCAGCCCCAGCATTTT. The full variable domain, in which reference TRBV30 and TRBJ1-5 provide the parts outside the CDR3, is SQTIHQWPATLVQPVGSPLSLECTVEGTSNPNLYWYRQAAGRGLQLLFYSVGIGQISSEVPQNLSASRPQDRQFILSSKKLLLSDSGFYLCAWSLGQGYQPQHFGDGTRLSIL.

This clonotype was seen repeatedly, ten times or more. A library made for alpha chains picked up this beta chain off target, so its size means little. The rearrangement links TRBV7-3 to TRBJ2-4; D may be TRBD2 (5 bases). The CDR3 has 13 residues. V lost 0 bases, J lost 8 bases, and 8 bases lay in between. Germline V gene data show CDR1 as SGHTA and CDR2 as FQGTGA. CDR3 amino acids: CASSLTRGDIQYF. The CDR3 bases are TGTGCCAGCAGCTTAACCCGGGGAGACATTCAGTACTTC.

This clonotype came up many times. With the library built for alpha chains, this beta chain is off target and its frequency is not meaningful. The J gene is TRBJ2-2, the V gene TRBV12-3 or TRBV12-4; the D is unclear. Trimming pared 2 bases from V and 7 bases from J, leaving 11 bases between. CDR3 length: 14 residues. The CDR3 nucleotides are TGTGCCAGCAGTTTACGCGAGATCGGCGGGGAGCTGTTTTTT. Protein: CASSLREIGGELFF.

By sample share, this clonotype is medium-sized (0.01 to 0.1%). This beta chain slipped into a library made for alpha chains as a stray read, so its size is not meaningful. The V gene is TRBV6-5, the J gene TRBJ2-3, with D tentatively TRBD2 (6 bases). Per germline, CDR1 MNHEY and CDR2 SVGAGI. The CDR3 has 16 residues. The V end was cut by 6 bases, the J end by 0 bases, with 16 bases between. CDR3 loop: CASSRRRGISTDTQYF. Written as DNA, the CDR3 is TGTGCCAGCAGCCGTCGGCGCGGGATTAGCACAGATACGCAGTATTTT.

This clonotype is medium-sized by share. This beta chain came through as a stray read in a library set up for alpha chains, and its size says little. This chain uses TRBV7-9 with TRBJ1-1; D gene uncertain. CDR1 is SEHNR, CDR2 FQNEAQ, per germline (reference sequence). Deletions cut 5 bases from V and 6 bases from J, with 7 bases between. The CDR3 has 11 amino acids. CDR3: CASSREAEAFF. In DNA, the CDR3 is TGTGCCAGCAGCCGGGAGGCTGAAGCTTTCTTT.

This clonotype was seen at least ten times. This beta chain turned up in a library designed for alpha chains; as an off-target read, its abundance says little. The chain has TRBV24-1 and TRBJ2-1, with a weak D call TRBD2 (6 bases). V shed 3 bases and J shed 10 bases, with 6 bases lying between them. The CDR3 has 11 amino acids. In germline, CDR1 is KGHDR, CDR2 SFDVKD. The CDR3 coding sequence is TGTGCCACCAGTGATGGGAGGGAGCAGTTCTTC. It translates to CATSDGREQFF.

This clonotype was counted ten times or more. The library was designed around alpha chains, so this beta chain is a stray read whose abundance carries little weight. The chain carries TRBV3-1 and TRBJ1-4; possibly TRBD1 for D (5 bases). The V gene lost 2 bases and the J gene lost 5 bases, with 6 bases spanning the gap. Germline CDR1 and CDR2: LGHDT and YNNKEL (reference sequence). The CDR3 runs to 13 residues. CDR3: CASSQRGNEKLFF. DNA of the CDR3: TGTGCCAGCAGCCAACGGGGGAATGAAAAACTGTTTTTT. The whole variable domain, remainder taken from reference TRBV3-1 and TRBJ1-4, is DTAVSQTPKYLVTQMGNDKSIKCEQNLGHDTMYWYKQDSKKFLKIMFSYNNKELIINETVPNRFSPKSPDKAHLNLHINSLELGDSAVYFCASSQRGNEKLFFGSGTQLSVL.

This clonotype has at least ten counts. In a library made to pick up alpha chains, this beta chain is a stray read with a size that means little. This chain uses TRBV29-1 with TRBJ1-5; D unclear. Germline V gene lookup returns CDR1 SQVTM and CDR2 ANQGSEA. V dropped 4 bases and J dropped 0 bases, with 10 bases sitting between them. The CDR3 covers 14 residues. CDR3 bases: TGCAGCGTTGCGGCCGGAGATAGCAATCAGCCCCAGCATTTT. It codes for CSVAAGDSNQPQHF.

Points on this clonotype: This beta chain is a stray sequence in a library constructed for alpha chains; its clone size is not meaningful. J is TRBJ2-1 and V is TRBV4-2; D uncertain. This CDR3 has 15 amino acids. The V gene lost 1 base and the J gene lost 4 bases, with 11 bases spanning the gap. Germline CDR1 and CDR2: LGHNA and YNFKEQ. The CDR3 sequence is CASSQVAQSYNEQFF. In DNA form, the CDR3 reads TGTGCCAGCAGCCAAGTAGCCCAGTCGTACAATGAGCAGTTCTTC.

This clonotype was seen at least ten times. This beta chain is off target for a library built for alpha chains, so its abundance means little. The chain joins TRBV20-1 to TRBJ2-1; 9 nucleotides align to TRBD2. The germline gives CDR1 DFQATT, CDR2 SNEGSKA (reference sequence). After removal of 7 bases from V and 4 bases from J, the junction contained 8 bases not matched to a gene. The CDR3 covers 14 residues. In DNA form, the CDR3 reads TGCAGTGGATTAGCGGGAGTTGGGTACAATGAGCAGTTCTTC. It is translated as CSGLAGVGYNEQFF.

This clonotype has ten or more counts. Because the library targeted alpha chains, this beta chain is an off-target read whose size means little. The chain employs TRBV10-3 and TRBJ2-5; possible D gene TRBD1, 5 bases. CDR1 and CDR2 (germline): ENHRY, SYGVKD. The CDR3 runs to 15 residues. Trimming left V 3 bases short and J 6 bases short, with 17 bases between. As DNA, the CDR3 is TGTGCCATCAGTGATGTGCAGGGCGCTGTAAAGACCCAGTACTTC. It translates to CAISDVQGAVKTQYF.

The sample holds a few counts of this clonotype. The library was designed around alpha chains, so this beta chain is a stray read whose abundance carries little weight. The V gene is TRBV2, the J gene TRBJ2-3; possibly TRBD1 for D (6 bases). The CDR3 spans 16 residues. The V gene's germline CDR1 is SNHLY and CDR2 FYNNEI. The V end lost 3 bases, the J end lost 4 bases, and 17 bases lay between the germline ends. The CDR3 DNA sequence: TGTGCCAGCAGTGATACGTCAGGGGAGCATCCAGATACGCAGTATTTT. Translation gives CASSDTSGEHPDTQYF.

This clonotype is deemed medium-sized. This beta chain turned up in a library designed for alpha chains; as an off-target read, its abundance says little. The genes are TRBV7-7 and TRBJ2-7, with D possibly TRBD2 on 6 matching bases. Germline V gene data show CDR1 as SSHAT and CDR2 as FNYEAQ (reference sequence). V shed 5 bases and J shed 3 bases, with 20 bases lying between them. The CDR3 runs to 16 residues. This chain's CDR3 is CASSPTLLAAHYEQYF. The CDR3 DNA reads TGTGCCAGCAGCCCTACCCTACTAGCTGCGCACTACGAGCAGTACTTC. The full variable domain, with the rest looked up from reference TRBV7-7 and TRBJ2-7, is GAGVSQSPRYKVTKRGQDVTLRCDPISSHATLYWYQQALGQGPEFLTYFNYEAQPDKSGLPSDRFSAERPEGSISTLTIQRTEQRDSAMYRCASSPTLLAAHYEQYFGPGTRLTVT.

This clonotype is medium-sized in the sample. The library was prepared for alpha chains; this beta chain is a stray read, so its frequency means little. The genes are TRBV6-1 and TRBJ1-2; 10 bases fit TRBD1. V lost 1 base, J lost 4 bases, and 3 bases stayed unmatched. The CDR3 is made up of 15 amino acids. The germline gives CDR1 MNHNS, CDR2 SASEGT. As DNA, the CDR3 is TGTGCCAGCAGTGAAGAGACAGGGGGCAGCTATGGCTACACCTTC. Its translation is CASSEETGGSYGYTF.

This clonotype was seen repeatedly, ten times or more. Found in a library prepared for alpha chains, this beta chain is an off-target read, and its abundance has little meaning. The chain links TRBV4-1 to TRBJ2-3; D is ambiguous. CDR3 length equals 13 residues. V gave up 0 bases and J gave up 4 bases, with 5 bases separating them. Germline values: CDR1 MGHRA, CDR2 YSYEKL. The chain's CDR3 is CASSQDVSDTQYF. The DNA for the CDR3 is TGCGCCAGCAGCCAAGATGTATCAGATACGCAGTATTTT.

This clonotype was found many times. The library was designed around alpha chains, so this beta chain is a stray read whose abundance carries little weight. The V and J genes are TRBV12-3 or TRBV12-4 and TRBJ2-3; TRBD2 aligns across 14 bases. CDR3 length equals 16 residues. J gave up 7 bases and V 4 bases, and 7 bases lay outside the gene matches. CDR3 protein: CASSSGTSGSINTQYF. The CDR3 coding sequence is TGTGCCAGCAGTTCCGGGACTAGCGGGAGTATAAATACGCAGTATTTT.

The sample holds many counts of this clonotype. This beta chain is an unintended read in a library built for alpha chains; its size means little. The V gene is TRBV19, the J gene TRBJ2-1; possible D gene TRBD2, 6 bases. V shed 3 bases and J shed 8 bases, with 11 bases lying between them. CDR3 size: 13 residues. Germline V CDR1 and CDR2: LNHDA, SQIVND (reference sequence). CDR3 amino acids: CASSIGSWYEQFF. The CDR3 DNA reads as TGTGCCAGTAGTATCGGGAGTTGGTATGAGCAGTTCTTC.

There are many counts of this clonotype. Since it is a stray read in a library aimed at alpha chains, this beta chain has a size that is not meaningful. This chain uses TRBV10-3 with TRBJ1-2; unclear D gene. The CDR3 extends over 11 amino acids. V lost 6 bases and J 7 bases, leaving 9 bases between the germline ends. In germline, CDR1 is ENHRY, CDR2 SYGVKD. The CDR3, as DNA: TGTGCCATCAGAAAGTCGGCTGGCTACACCTTC. It yields the protein CAIRKSAGYTF.

This clonotype was picked up many times. The library was designed around alpha chains, so this beta chain is a stray read whose abundance carries little weight. This rearrangement joins TRBV9 to TRBJ2-2, with 7 bases fitting TRBD2. The germline CDR1 and CDR2 sequences are SGDLS and YYNGEE. The CDR3 is made up of 15 amino acids. V lost 3 bases and J lost 5; bases outside the gene matches: 7. The CDR3 coding sequence is TGTGCCAGCAGCGAAACTAGCGTTTGGACCGGGGAGCTGTTTTTT. Translation gives CASSETSVWTGELFF. Complete variable domain (other parts from reference TRBV9 and TRBJ2-2): DSGVTQTPKHLITATGQRVTLRCSPRSGDLSVYWYQQSLDQGLQFLIQYYNGEERAKGNILERFSAQQFPDLHSELNLSSLELGDSALYFCASSETSVWTGELFFGEGSRLTVL.

Concerning this clonotype itself: This beta chain was picked up by a library intended for alpha chains and is off target, so its count carries little meaning. V gene TRBV10-3 combines with J gene TRBJ1-2; the D is unclear. Germline V gene data show CDR1 as ENHRY and CDR2 as SYGVKD. Trimming shortened V by 3 bases and J by 2 bases, and 7 bases separated the two germline ends. CDR3 size: 13 residues. The DNA for the CDR3 is TGTGCCATCAGTGACCGCCAGAACTATGGCTACACCTTC. It yields the protein CAISDRQNYGYTF.

This clonotype was counted between two and nine times. As an off-target read in a library built for alpha chains, this beta chain has a frequency of little significance. The chain joins TRBV6-2 or TRBV6-3 to TRBJ2-1; TRBD1 might be the D (5 bases). Between the trimmed V and J ends, which lost 2 bases and 3 bases, there was a span of 11 bases. The CDR3 loop spans 15 amino acids. Germline V gene sequence: CDR1 MNHEY, CDR2 SVGEGT. The CDR3 region has the DNA TGTGCCAGCAGTTACGGCAGGGCCGACTACAATGAGCAGTTCTTC. Its protein is CASSYGRADYNEQFF.

This clonotype was detected ten times or more. With the library built for alpha chains, this beta chain is off target and its frequency is not meaningful. The chain is built from TRBV10-1 and TRBJ2-3; D is undetermined. Germline lookup yields CDR1 WNHNN and CDR2 SYGVQD (reference sequence). V lost 3 bases, J lost 8 bases, and 12 bases lay in between. The CDR3 has 13 amino acids. This CDR3 is CASSERSLPTQYF. As DNA, the CDR3 is TGCGCCAGCAGTGAAAGGAGCTTGCCTACGCAGTATTTT.